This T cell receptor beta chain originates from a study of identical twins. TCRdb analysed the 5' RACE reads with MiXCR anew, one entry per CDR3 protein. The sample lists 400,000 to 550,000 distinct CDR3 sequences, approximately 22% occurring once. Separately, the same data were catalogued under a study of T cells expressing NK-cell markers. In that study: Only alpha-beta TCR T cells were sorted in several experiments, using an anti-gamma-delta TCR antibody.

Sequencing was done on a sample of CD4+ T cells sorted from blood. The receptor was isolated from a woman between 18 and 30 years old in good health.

The CDR3 DNA reads TGTGCCAGCAGCGTCTCGGGACAGGGGTCCCATGAGCAGTTCTTC. Protein product: CASSVSGQGSHEQFF. The rearrangement joins TRBV9 to TRBJ2-1, with 10 bases lining up with TRBD1. Germline loops: CDR1 SGDLS, CDR2 YYNGEE. V shed 2 bases and J 8 bases; nucleotides not matched to a gene: 7. The CDR3 length is 15 residues.